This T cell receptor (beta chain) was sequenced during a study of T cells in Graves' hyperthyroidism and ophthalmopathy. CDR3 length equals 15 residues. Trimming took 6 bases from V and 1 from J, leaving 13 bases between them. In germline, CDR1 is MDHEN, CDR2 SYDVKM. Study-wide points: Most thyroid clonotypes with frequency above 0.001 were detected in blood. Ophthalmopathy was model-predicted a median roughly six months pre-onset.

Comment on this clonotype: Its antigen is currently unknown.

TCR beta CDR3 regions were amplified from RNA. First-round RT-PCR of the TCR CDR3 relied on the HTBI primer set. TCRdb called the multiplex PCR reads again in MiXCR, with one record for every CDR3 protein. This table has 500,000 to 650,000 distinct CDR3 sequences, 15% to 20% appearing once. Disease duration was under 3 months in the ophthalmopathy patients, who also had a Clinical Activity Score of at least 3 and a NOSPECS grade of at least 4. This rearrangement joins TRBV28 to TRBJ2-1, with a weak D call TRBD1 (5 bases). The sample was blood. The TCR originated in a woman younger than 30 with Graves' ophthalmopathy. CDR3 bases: TGTGCCAGCAGACCCCAGGGTGATTCCTACAATGAGCAGTTCTTC. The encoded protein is CASRPQGDSYNEQFF.